One sample yielded the 30 T cell receptor beta chains listed below, sequenced in a study of T cells in Graves' hyperthyroidism and ophthalmopathy. The investigators amplified TCR beta CDR3 regions from RNA transcripts. Primed by the HTBI set, a first-round RT-PCR was run on the TCR CDR3. TCRdb re-derived calls from the multiplex PCR reads in MiXCR, one entry per CDR3 protein. The sample holds roughly 290,000 distinct CDR3 sequences, approximately 17% seen once. Sequencing input: blood. All receptors derive from a woman aged 60-70 years with Graves' ophthalmopathy.

This clonotype was seen repeatedly, ten times or more. The rearrangement joins TRBV7-9 to TRBJ1-2; the match to TRBD1 covers 7 bases. V lost 5 bases to trimming and J lost 5 bases; unmatched junction nucleotides: 8. Per the germline V gene, CDR1 is SEHNR and CDR2 is FQNEAQ (reference sequence). CDR3 length equals 14 residues. CDR3 in amino acids: CASSGRTGLYGYTF. CDR3 sequence (DNA): TGTGCCAGCAGCGGGAGGACAGGACTATATGGCTACACCTTC.

This clonotype has ten or more counts. This sequence joins TRBV28 and TRBJ2-1; maybe TRBD2 (6 bases). This CDR3 has 18 residues. Trimming pared 5 bases from V and 1 base from J, leaving 21 bases between. CDR1 is MDHEN, CDR2 SYDVKM, per germline. The CDR3 DNA follows: TGTGCCAGCAGTCGATCGTCGGGACTCCCAGGATCCTACAATGAGCAGTTCTTC. Translating gives CASSRSSGLPGSYNEQFF.

This clonotype was seen many times. This rearrangement joins TRBV5-1 to TRBJ2-2; 10 bases are a match to TRBD1. After removal of 9 bases from V and 0 bases from J, the junction contained 8 bases not matched to a gene. The CDR3 covers 16 residues. From germline, CDR1 is SGHRS and CDR2 YFSETQ. CDR3 nucleotides: TGCGCCACCAGAGACAGGGGGCAAACGAACACCGGGGAGCTGTTTTTT. The encoded protein is CATRDRGQTNTGELFF. The full variable domain, rest sourced from reference TRBV5-1 and TRBJ2-2, is KAGVTQTPRYLIKTRGQQVTLSCSPISGHRSVSWYQQTPGQGLQFLFEYFSETQRNKGNFPGRFSGRQFSNSRSEMNVSTLELGDSALYLCATRDRGQTNTGELFFGEGSRLTVL.

This clonotype appeared a single time. This may be a read error: a much more frequent sequence differs by one nucleotide. The chain has TRBV6-2 or TRBV6-3 and TRBJ1-1, with 7 bases lining up with TRBD1. This CDR3 spans 14 amino acids. Trimming took 6 bases from V and 1 from J; bases not matched to a gene: 5. Germline values: CDR1 MNHEY, CDR2 SVGEGT. CDR3 loop: CASREGARNTEAFF. The DNA of the CDR3 is TGTGCCAGCAGGGAGGGGGCACGGAACACTGAAGCTTTCTTT.

This clonotype has more than one count but fewer than ten. This chain uses TRBV20-1 with TRBJ1-1, with 7 bases matching TRBD1. Germline V gene sequence: CDR1 DFQATT, CDR2 SNEGSKA (reference sequence). This CDR3 region has 16 residues. V trimming: 0 bases; J trimming: 3 bases; junction bases outside the gene matches: 10. The CDR3 region is CSARDRGRLWDTEAFF. In DNA form, the CDR3 reads TGCAGTGCTAGAGATAGGGGGCGGCTTTGGGACACTGAAGCTTTCTTT.

J is TRBJ1-2 and V is TRBV6-4, with no clear D. Germline CDR1 and CDR2: MRHNA and SNTAGT. V was pared by 6 bases and J by 4 bases, with 18 bases between. CDR3 length: 15 residues. The CDR3 DNA is TGTGCCAGCAGCCCCGTGGCGGGCCCATTCTATGGCTACACCTTC. Its translation is CASSPVAGPFYGYTF.

CDR3 DNA: TGTGCCAGCAGTGAAAGGAGGGTTGGGCGCAATGAGCAGTTCTTC. This encodes CASSERRVGRNEQFF. The chain joins TRBV27 to TRBJ2-1, with a tentative D call TRBD2 (6 bases). Deletions cut 5 bases from V and 6 bases from J, with 17 bases between. From germline, CDR1 is MNHEY and CDR2 SMNVEV (reference sequence). This CDR3 contains 15 residues.

The rearrangement joins TRBV14 to TRBJ1-2, with 9 nucleotides matching TRBD1. The trim removed 4 bases at V and 9 bases at J, leaving 9 bases unmatched. Germline CDR1 and CDR2: SGHDN and FVKESK. This CDR3 contains 14 residues. As DNA, the CDR3 is TGTGCCAGCAGCCGACCCGGGACAGGGTTTCGCTACACCTTC. It translates to CASSRPGTGFRYTF.

The chain recombines TRBV7-6 with TRBJ2-1, with TRBD2 matching over 9 bases. Germline V lookup: CDR1 SGHVS, CDR2 FNYEAQ. With V trimmed by 4 bases and J by 4 bases, 5 bases remained unmatched. The CDR3 sequence is 15 residues long. CDR3: CASSSLAGRYNEQFF. In DNA, the CDR3 is TGTGCCAGCAGCTCCCTAGCGGGAAGATACAATGAGCAGTTCTTC.

This clonotype has only a few counts. The chain links TRBV4-1 to TRBJ1-4; unclear D gene. Germline V CDR1 and CDR2: MGHRA, YSYEKL. Trimming left V 2 bases short and J 0 bases short, with 7 bases between. This CDR3 region has 15 residues. The CDR3 reads CASSQTLATNEKLFF. In nucleotides, the CDR3 is TGCGCCAGCAGCCAAACTCTTGCAACTAATGAAAAACTGTTTTTT.

V is TRBV10-3 and J is TRBJ2-3, with no clear D. Trimming shortened V by 5 bases and J by 0 bases, and 9 bases separated the two germline ends. The CDR3 length is 14 residues. The germline gives CDR1 ENHRY, CDR2 SYGVKD. The CDR3 here is CAISPPTSTDTQYF. Written as DNA, the CDR3 is TGTGCCATCAGTCCCCCAACTAGCACAGATACGCAGTATTTT.

Ten or more counts support this clonotype. This rearrangement joins TRBV6-6 to TRBJ2-1; D gene ambiguous. There are 14 residues in the CDR3. Trimming left V 0 bases short and J 9 bases short, with 12 bases between. Germline assignment: CDR1 MNHNY and CDR2 SVGAGI (reference sequence). This CDR3 reads CASSYSGRTGEQFF. The CDR3 DNA reads TGTGCCAGCAGTTACTCGGGAAGGACGGGTGAGCAGTTCTTC.

This clonotype was recorded once. The V gene is TRBV6-1, the J gene TRBJ1-3; no clear D gene. This CDR3 has 14 residues. Germline lookup yields CDR1 MNHNS and CDR2 SASEGT. The ends were cut back, 8 bases at V and 0 bases at J, with 11 bases in the middle. In DNA, the CDR3 is TGTGCCAGCTCTACCGGGTTCTCTGGAAACACCATATATTTT. This gives the protein CASSTGFSGNTIYF.

The V and J genes are TRBV6-6 and TRBJ1-1; D is unresolved. Germline values: CDR1 MNHNY, CDR2 SVGAGI (reference sequence). The V end was cut by 2 bases, the J end by 1 base, with 8 bases between. The CDR3 is made up of 14 amino acids. In DNA, the CDR3 is TGTGCCAGCAGTTACCAAAACCCGAACACTGAAGCTTTCTTT. Its protein product is CASSYQNPNTEAFF.

V gene TRBV5-4 combines with J gene TRBJ2-7, with D hard to call. The CDR3 contains 15 residues. The germline CDR1 and CDR2 sequences are SGHNT and YYREEE (reference sequence). The V and J ends lost 4 bases and 1 base respectively, with 15 bases between them. The CDR3 coding sequence is TGTGCCAGCAGCAGTAAGCAAAGTCGGTCCTACGAGCAGTACTTC. Its translation is CASSSKQSRSYEQYF.

V usage is TRBV7-2 and J usage is TRBJ2-2, with 9 positions matching TRBD2. From germline, CDR1 is SGHTA and CDR2 FQGNSA. Trimming removed 1 base from V and 9 bases from J; junction bases left unmatched: 9. This CDR3 spans 16 amino acids. The CDR3 DNA sequence: TGTGCCAGCAGCTTAGAAGGGTCGGCGGGGGGGCGGGAGCTGTTTTTT. It encodes CASSLEGSAGGRELFF.

There are many counts of this clonotype. The chain is built from TRBV20-1 and TRBJ2-1; 9 bases are a match to TRBD2. The CDR3 totals 14 residues. V lost 3 bases, J lost 6 bases, and 6 bases stayed unmatched. The germline V gene has CDR1 DFQATT and CDR2 SNEGSKA (reference sequence). The CDR3 region is CSASRRGGGNEQFF. The CDR3, as DNA: TGCAGTGCTAGTCGGCGGGGGGGGGGCAATGAGCAGTTCTTC.

This clonotype was counted at least ten times. The V gene is TRBV7-2, the J gene TRBJ2-1; no definite D call. The CDR3 consists of 16 residues. Per germline, CDR1 SGHTA and CDR2 FQGNSA. The ends were cut back, 4 bases at V and 3 bases at J, with 16 bases in the middle. This CDR3 reads CASSSDATVVYNEQFF. The CDR3 DNA reads TGTGCCAGCAGCTCCGATGCGACGGTCGTCTACAATGAGCAGTTCTTC.

This clonotype was recorded many times. The chain carries TRBV20-1 and TRBJ2-1; 9 nucleotides align to TRBD2. This CDR3 contains 16 residues. The trim removed 3 bases at V and 0 bases at J, leaving 6 bases unmatched. Germline values: CDR1 DFQATT, CDR2 SNEGSKA (reference sequence). CDR3 protein: CSARGVTSGSYNEQFF. The CDR3 DNA sequence: TGCAGTGCTAGGGGTGTGACTAGCGGCTCCTACAATGAGCAGTTCTTC.

This clonotype was counted between two and nine times. The chain joins TRBV29-1 to TRBJ1-2; 7 nucleotides align to TRBD1. The CDR3 is 14 residues long. The germline gives CDR1 SQVTM, CDR2 ANQGSEA. Trimming removed 5 bases from V and 0 bases from J; junction bases left unmatched: 6. The CDR3 protein is CSVSTGDPNYGYTF. CDR3 in DNA: TGCAGCGTTTCTACAGGGGATCCTAACTATGGCTACACCTTC.

This clonotype was seen at least ten times. The V and J genes are TRBV7-8 and TRBJ2-7; TRBD1 agrees at 7 bases. V dropped 3 bases and J dropped 3; count of bases not matched to a gene: 8. Germline lookup yields CDR1 SGHVS and CDR2 FQNEAQ. The CDR3 length is 15 residues. In DNA form, the CDR3 reads TGTGCCAGCAGCTTTCGGGCAGGGGGTTTCTACGAGCAGTACTTC. It specifies CASSFRAGGFYEQYF.

This clonotype was detected many times. The chain uses TRBV5-1 and TRBJ1-6; the D gene is possibly TRBD1 (5 bases). The CDR3 sequence is 15 residues long. V lost 2 bases and J lost 5, with 11 bases in between. Germline-derived CDR1 and CDR2 are SGHRS and YFSETQ. CDR3 sequence: CASSLSRGDNSPLHF. Here the CDR3 DNA reads TGCGCCAGCAGCTTATCACGAGGGGATAATTCACCCCTCCACTTT.

This clonotype was detected ten times or more. The rearrangement joins TRBV11-2 to TRBJ1-5; D might be TRBD1 (6 bases). V shed 5 bases and J shed 2 bases, with 10 bases lying between them. This CDR3 is 14 amino acids long. CDR1 is SGHAT and CDR2 is FQNNGV in the germline V gene. The CDR3 sequence: CASSPTGRNQPQHF. As DNA, the CDR3 is TGTGCCAGCAGCCCTACAGGGCGCAATCAGCCCCAGCATTTT.

This clonotype was seen more than once but under ten times. The chain couples TRBV6-1 to TRBJ2-3; D is perhaps TRBD1 (6 bases). The CDR3 totals 15 residues. V lost 5 bases and J lost 2, with 14 bases in between. Germline loops: CDR1 MNHNS, CDR2 SASEGT. The CDR3 loop reads CASSPYRENTDTQYF. The CDR3 nucleotides are TGTGCCAGCAGTCCATACAGGGAGAACACAGATACGCAGTATTTT.

In this sample, this clonotype turned up many times. V gene TRBV5-5 combines with J gene TRBJ2-7; 7 positions match TRBD1. The CDR3 is made up of 15 amino acids. V gave up 0 bases and J gave up 3 bases; unmatched junction bases: 6. Germline V gives CDR1 SGHKS, CDR2 YYEKEE (reference sequence). The CDR3 spells CASSLATGYSYEQYF. DNA for the CDR3: TGTGCCAGCAGCTTGGCGACAGGGTATAGCTACGAGCAGTACTTC. The variable domain in full, completed from reference TRBV5-5 and TRBJ2-7, reads DAGVTQSPTHLIKTRGQQVTLRCSPISGHKSVSWYQQVLGQGPQFIFQYYEKEERGRGNFPDRFSARQFPNYSSELNVNALLLGDSALYLCASSLATGYSYEQYFGPGTRLTVT.

The chain recombines TRBV6-1 with TRBJ2-7, with 12 positions matching TRBD2. Germline V gene lookup returns CDR1 MNHNS and CDR2 SASEGT. CDR3 length: 16 amino acids. The J segment lost 0 bases and the V segment lost 8 bases, leaving 8 bases of the junction unmatched. The CDR3 coding sequence is TGTGCCAGCCGGATCGGACTAGCGGGGTTCTCCTACGAGCAGTACTTC. Translation: CASRIGLAGFSYEQYF.

This clonotype was seen more than once but under ten times. The V call is TRBV5-8, the J call TRBJ2-5; D perhaps matches TRBD2 (7 bases). CDR1 and CDR2 from the germline V gene are SGHTS and YDEGEE. The V and J ends lost 0 bases and 13 bases respectively, with 19 bases between them. The CDR3 covers 14 residues. The CDR3 DNA follows: TGTGCCAGCAGCTTGGGATCTCGGGCGGGGGCCCCGTACTTC. Translated, it gives CASSLGSRAGAPYF.

At least ten counts were recorded for this clonotype. This rearrangement joins TRBV18 to TRBJ1-3; D gene unclear. The CDR3 runs 15 residues. Trimming pared 1 base from V and 0 bases from J, leaving 7 bases between. Germline CDR1 is KGHSH and CDR2 is LQKENI. CDR3 sequence: CASSPQPSSGNTIYF. CDR3 bases: TGTGCCAGCTCACCACAACCCAGCTCTGGAAACACCATATATTTT.

Ten or more counts support this clonotype. This rearrangement joins TRBV12-3 or TRBV12-4 to TRBJ2-7, with D maybe TRBD2 (5 bases). Trimming left V 5 bases short and J 9 bases short, with 20 bases between. The CDR3 loop spans 14 amino acids. This CDR3 reads CASSGSSTGKRQYF. In nucleotides, the CDR3 is TGTGCCAGCAGTGGGAGTTCAACGGGGAAAAGGCAGTACTTC.

This clonotype was seen repeatedly, ten times or more. The chain couples TRBV7-9 to TRBJ2-7; D is possibly TRBD2 (6 bases). V lost 1 base and J lost 6, with 22 bases in between. CDR3 length: 17 residues. Germline lookup yields CDR1 SEHNR and CDR2 FQNEAQ (reference sequence). The CDR3 spells CASSLDGAGTGLLEQYF. In DNA form, the CDR3 reads TGTGCCAGCAGCTTAGATGGCGCGGGGACTGGTTTACTCGAGCAGTACTTC.